This T cell receptor beta chain emerged from a study of blood T cells in healthy people across ages (dated by TCRdb to between 2014 and 2016). Describing the broader study: Template switching captured roughly one uniquely barcoded TCR beta cDNA molecule per two T cells in model experiments. Donors of different ages were randomly distributed across sequencing lanes to avoid experimental bias. The donors were split into four age groups: young (average around 17 years), middle-aged (about 40), aged (62) and long-lived (under 85). For two donors (one aged 18 to 30 and one aged 80 or older), the study analyzed two additional independent replicas of 1 million unique cDNA reads from the same blood draw. Using deep sequencing normalized with unique cDNA molecular identifiers, the study measured how TCR beta repertoire diversity changes with age. The full study reports these points: Because the CMV infection status of the donors was unknown, age-related changes in expanded clonotypes may potentially have been confounded. Conclusive comparison of naive and antigen-experienced compartments was prevented by the profiling of bulk unsorted PBMCs. Compared with the aged group, the long-lived group had more naive CD4+ T cells, fewer expanded clones and increased TCR diversity, suggesting age selection. A strong correlation was found between observed TCR beta diversity and the percentage of naive T cells measured by flow cytometry. Estimates of total diversity from one million sequenced T cells were regarded as lower bounds and underestimates. Observed TCR beta diversity per million T cells fell roughly linearly with age, and a significant reduction was already apparent by age around 44.

CDR1 and CDR2 were assigned from the germline V gene (reference sequence) as DFQATT and SNEGSKA. The cysteine opens and the phenylalanine closes a CDR3 of 16 amino acids. Only the CDR3 DNA stays, 48 bases, in frame from base 1. V drops 5 bases and J drops 3 bases, leaving 21 bases in between. Regarding this clonotype: The target of this receptor is not known. Base qualities are missing; no much larger clone stands one base away.

Donors were a few dozen systemically healthy Caucasian individuals from Russia aged roughly 6 to 90 years. Around 10 milliliters of peripheral blood were collected from each donor into EDTA-treated Vacutainer tubes. Ficoll-Paque density-gradient centrifugation was used to isolate PBMCs, with at least 6 million per sample. Total RNA was extracted from PBMCs with Trizol reagent, with at least 6 micrograms obtained per sample. Naive CD45RAhigh/CD27high T cell percentages were measured by flow cytometry on a PBMC aliquot from every donor. Library preparation was by 5' RACE. Sequencing relied on an Illumina HiSeq 2500. A second 7 to 11 cycle PCR used a sample-barcoded 5' primer and a J-beta primer mix. A template-switch 5' adaptor carrying 12 random nucleotides introduced a unique molecular identifier onto each TCR beta cDNA molecule. Each sample yielded at least 2.5 million CDR3-containing paired-end reads. The Mint cDNA synthesis kit, primed by a TRBC-specific oligonucleotide, was used to synthesize first-strand cDNA from all RNA. All cDNA was treated with uracil-DNA glycosylase and then went through a first 18-cycle PCR with the universal primers M1SS and BC2_uni_R. On the authors' methods: Each sample was normalized by randomly selecting 1 million high-quality reads, each carrying a distinct molecular identifier. Reads with shared molecular identifiers were discarded instead of being binned into consensus sequences. MiTCR, set to a Q25 quality threshold and the strictest error-elimination algorithm, was used for CDR3 identification, clonotype clustering and error correction. A nonparametric unseen species model using Euler transformation provided a lower-bound estimate of total TCR beta diversity. In TCRdb, the public reads were trimmed at Q25 with fastp and aligned with MiXCR, with productive beta chains retained. Rows merge per CDR3 protein into single entries with the most common DNA and genes. In this record, the V and J calls reflect TCRdb's handling and not the investigators' own analysis. The sample table shows around 940,000 distinct CDR3 sequences, and just over 50% are seen once. In total, the top ten clones hold roughly 23% of the sample.

The sequence derives from a woman aged 60-75 years in good health. The chain employs TRBV20-1 and TRBJ2-3, with the D call perhaps TRBD1 or TRBD2, as 5 bases match in each case. Source material: blood. The DNA sequence reads TGCAGTGCTCCCCAGTGGAGCGGATGGGGGACAGATACGCAGTATTTT. Translated, this is CSAPQWSGWGTDTQYF.